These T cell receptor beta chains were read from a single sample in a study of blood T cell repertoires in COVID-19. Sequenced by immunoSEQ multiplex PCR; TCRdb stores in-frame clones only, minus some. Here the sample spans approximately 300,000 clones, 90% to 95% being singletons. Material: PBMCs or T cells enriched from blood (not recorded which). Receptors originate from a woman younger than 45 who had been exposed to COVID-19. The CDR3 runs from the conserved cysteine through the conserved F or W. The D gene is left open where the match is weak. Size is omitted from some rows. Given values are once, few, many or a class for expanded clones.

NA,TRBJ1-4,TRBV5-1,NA,CASSLGTTYSGDEKLFF,TGCGCCAGCAGCTTGGGGACCACCTATTCGGGGGATGAAAAACTGTTTTTT
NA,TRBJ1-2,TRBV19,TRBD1,CASNKIDRDYGYTF,TGTGCCAGTAACAAGATTGACAGGGACTATGGCTACACCTTC
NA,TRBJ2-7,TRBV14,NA,CASSLYQVGWQAPYEQYF,TGTGCCAGCAGCCTCTATCAAGTGGGTTGGCAGGCCCCCTACGAGCAGTACTTC
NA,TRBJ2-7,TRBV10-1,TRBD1,CAREPGQSYEQYF,TGCGCCAGGGAACCGGGACAGAGCTACGAGCAGTACTTC
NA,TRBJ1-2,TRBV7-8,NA,CASSLEGRYTF,TGTGCCAGCAGCTTAGAGGGGCGCTACACCTTC
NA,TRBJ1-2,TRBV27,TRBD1,CASRGTGLNYGYTF,TGTGCCAGCAGAGGGACAGGGCTTAACTATGGCTACACCTTC
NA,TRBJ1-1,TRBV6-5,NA,CASSYSQTAMNTEAFF,TGTGCCAGCAGTTACTCCCAGACAGCCATGAACACTGAAGCTTTCTTT
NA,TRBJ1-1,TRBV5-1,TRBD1,CASRLATGVTEAFF,TGCGCCAGCAGACTAGCGACAGGGGTTACTGAAGCTTTCTTT
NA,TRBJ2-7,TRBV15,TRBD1,CATSSMDRVGEQYF,TGTGCCACCAGCAGCATGGACAGGGTGGGCGAGCAGTACTTC
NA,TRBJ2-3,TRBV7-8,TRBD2,CASSPIKTEAGVRTDTQYF,TGTGCCAGCAGCCCTATTAAAACGGAAGCGGGGGTTCGCACAGATACGCAGTATTTT
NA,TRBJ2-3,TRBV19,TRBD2,CASRRWVAGSTDTQYF,TGTGCCAGTCGACGGTGGGTAGCGGGGAGCACAGATACGCAGTATTTT
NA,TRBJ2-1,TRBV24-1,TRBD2,CATSDPGGGNEQFF,TGTGCCACCAGTGACCCCGGGGGGGGGAATGAGCAGTTCTTC
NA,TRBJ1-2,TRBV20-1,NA,CSASKRLSGYTF,TGCAGTGCTAGTAAGCGGTTGAGCGGCTACACCTTC
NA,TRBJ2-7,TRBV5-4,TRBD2,CASSQAGGSSLYEQYF,TGTGCCAGCAGTCAAGCGGGGGGTAGCTCCCTCTACGAGCAGTACTTC
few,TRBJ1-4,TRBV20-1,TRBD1,CSASDGQGAGKLFF,TGCAGTGCTAGTGATGGACAGGGGGCCGGGAAACTGTTTTTT
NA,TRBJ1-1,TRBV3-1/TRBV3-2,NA,CASSQEIAERAAFF,TGTGCCAGCAGCCAAGAGATAGCGGAAAGGGCCGCTTTCTTT
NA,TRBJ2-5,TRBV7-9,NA,CASSLLASGETQYF,TGTGCCAGCAGCTTATTGGCGAGCGGGGAGACCCAGTACTTC
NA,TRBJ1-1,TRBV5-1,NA,CASSLKTGWGHTEAFF,TGCGCCAGCAGCTTAAAGACAGGTTGGGGGCACACTGAAGCTTTCTTT
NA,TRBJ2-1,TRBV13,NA,CASSLVGLEQFF,TGTGCCAGCAGCTTAGTTGGCTTGGAGCAGTTCTTC
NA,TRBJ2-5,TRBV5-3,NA,CARSFILETQYF,TGTGCCAGAAGCTTTATACTTGAGACCCAGTACTTC
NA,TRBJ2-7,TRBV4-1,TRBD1,CASSQAGQGQSSYEQYF,TGCGCCAGCAGCCAAGCAGGACAGGGACAGAGCTCCTACGAGCAGTACTTC
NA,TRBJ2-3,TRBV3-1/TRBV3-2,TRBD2,CASSQDPPGSGADTQYF,TGTGCCAGCAGCCAAGATCCTCCCGGCAGCGGGGCAGATACGCAGTATTTT
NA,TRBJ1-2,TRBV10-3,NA,CAISESTGGYGYTF,TGTGCCATCAGTGAGTCGACGGGCGGGTATGGCTACACCTTC
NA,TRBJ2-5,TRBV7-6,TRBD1,CASRRDRAETQYF,TGTGCCAGCAGAAGGGACAGGGCAGAGACCCAGTACTTC
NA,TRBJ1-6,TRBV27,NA,CASTQGRGSPLHF,TGTGCCAGCACCCAAGGGAGGGGCTCACCCCTCCACTTT
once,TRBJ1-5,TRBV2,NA,CAASGGAGQPQHF,TGTGCCGCCTCGGGGGGAGCGGGACAGCCCCAGCATTTT
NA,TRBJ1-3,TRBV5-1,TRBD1,CASTPQGQGVSGNTIYF,TGCGCCAGCACACCTCAGGGACAGGGGGTCTCTGGAAACACCATATATTTT
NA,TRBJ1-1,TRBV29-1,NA,CSLVQATEAFF,TGCAGCCTTGTTCAGGCCACTGAAGCTTTCTTT
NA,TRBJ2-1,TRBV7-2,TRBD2,CASVRGGSYNEQFF,TGTGCCAGCGTCCGCGGGGGGTCCTACAATGAGCAGTTCTTC
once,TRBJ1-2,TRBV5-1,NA,CASSLPGHNGYTF,TGCGCCAGCAGCTTACCGGGACACAATGGCTACACCTTC
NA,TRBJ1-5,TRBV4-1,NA,CASSQDRGWPQHF,TGCGCCAGCAGCCAAGATAGGGGGTGGCCCCAGCATTTT
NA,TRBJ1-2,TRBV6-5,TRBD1,CASRDDTGGNGYTF,TGTGCCAGCAGGGACGATACAGGGGGCAATGGCTACACCTTC
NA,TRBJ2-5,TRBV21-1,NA,CASSKDPSLVSETQYF,TGTGCCAGCAGCAAAGATCCGTCCCTAGTAAGTGAGACCCAGTACTTC
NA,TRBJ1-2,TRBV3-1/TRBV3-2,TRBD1,CASSQKTGNYGYTF,TGTGCCAGCAGCCAGAAGACAGGGAACTATGGCTACACCTTC
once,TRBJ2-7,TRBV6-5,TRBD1,CASSQRTGGYEQYF,TGTGCCAGCAGTCAACGGACAGGGGGGTACGAGCAGTACTTC
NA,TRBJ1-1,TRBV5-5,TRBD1,CASSVAGTGGSWTEAFF,TGTGCCAGCAGCGTAGCCGGAACAGGGGGCTCGTGGACTGAAGCTTTCTTT
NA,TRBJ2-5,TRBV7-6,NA,CASSPGTGFHHGTQYF,TGTGCCAGCAGCCCGGGTACGGGGTTCCATCACGGGACCCAGTACTTC
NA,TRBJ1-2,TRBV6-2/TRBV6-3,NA,CASSYSSFRAGRDYTF,TGTGCCAGCAGTTACTCGTCGTTTCGGGCAGGGAGGGACTACACCTTC
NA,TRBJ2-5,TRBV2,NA,CASRYSETQYF,TGTGCCAGCAGGTATAGCGAGACCCAGTACTTC
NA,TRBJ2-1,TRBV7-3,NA,CASGGASYNEQFF,TGTGCCAGCGGGGGGGCCTCCTACAATGAGCAGTTCTTC
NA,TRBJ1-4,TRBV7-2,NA,CASSLPSRGLFF,TGTGCCAGCAGCTTACCGTCCAGGGGACTGTTTTTT
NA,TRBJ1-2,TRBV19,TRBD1,CASSFRTGVNYGYTF,TGTGCCAGTAGTTTCCGGACAGGTGTCAACTATGGCTACACCTTC
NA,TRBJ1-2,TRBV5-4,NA,CASSLVGHRGGYTF,TGTGCCAGCAGCTTGGTCGGGCATCGGGGAGGCTACACCTTC
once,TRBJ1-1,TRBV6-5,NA,CASRAGQIMNTEAFF,TGTGCCAGCAGGGCCGGACAGATCATGAACACTGAAGCTTTCTTT
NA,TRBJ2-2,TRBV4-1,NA,CASGGGDRKTGELFF,TGCGCCAGCGGAGGGGGGGACAGGAAGACCGGGGAGCTGTTTTTT
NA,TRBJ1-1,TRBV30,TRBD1,CAWSTGTGDPEAFF,TGTGCCTGGAGTACCGGGACAGGGGACCCCGAAGCTTTCTTT
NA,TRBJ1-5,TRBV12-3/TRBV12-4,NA,CASSFSFNQPQHF,TGTGCCAGCAGTTTCAGTTTCAATCAGCCCCAGCATTTT
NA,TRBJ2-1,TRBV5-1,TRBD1,CASSSQGADNEQFF,TGCGCCAGCAGCTCACAGGGGGCGGACAATGAGCAGTTCTTC